This record covers a single TCR beta chain. Its antigen remains unknown. These data belong to a study of monozygotic twins with cystic fibrosis. Study conclusions and caveats: Monozygotic CF twin pairs shared significantly more nucleotide-identical clonotypes than unrelated CF individuals did. In 13 of 16 pairs, V gene usage was closest to the co-twin's.

Generated by immunoSEQ multiplex PCR, the TCRdb table keeps only in-frame clones and is missing some. Of approximately 36,000 clones listed, over 80% were seen once; the top ten hold less than 0.2%. Per germline, CDR1 SGHVS and CDR2 FNYEAQ. CDR3 size: 15 residues. The germline V and J ends were trimmed by 3 bases and 1 base, with 9 bases remaining between them. The chain uses TRBV7-6 and TRBJ2-2; tentatively, D is TRBD1 (5 bases). This TCR was sampled from a boy between 2 and 10 years old with cystic fibrosis. The sequencing input was blood. In nucleotides, the CDR3 is TGTGCCAGCAGCTTGACCACAGGGAACACCGGGGAGCTGTTTTTT. Its protein is CASSLTTGNTGELFF.